This TCR beta chain was sequenced during a study of CD8+ T cells in alopecia areata. Extracted RNA was reverse transcribed, and the resulting cDNA served as sequencing template. Only in-frame clones appear in the TCRdb table, and some are missing; sequencing was by immunoSEQ multiplex PCR. Of about 150,000 clones in the sample, roughly 50% are singletons; the top ten hold about 6.3%. V gave up 1 base and J gave up 3 bases; unmatched junction bases: 7. CDR1 is SGHNT and CDR2 is YYREEE in the germline V gene (reference sequence). The CDR3 is 16 residues long. This clone has just a few counts. The J gene is TRBJ2-5, the V gene TRBV5-4; 9 bases fit TRBD2. The sequence derives from a human donor with alopecia areata. Sample: CD4+ T cells sorted from blood. Written as DNA, the CDR3 is TGTGCCAGCAGCTTGATTAGCGGGAGAGGTGAAGAGACCCAGTACTTC. Its translation: CASSLISGRGEETQYF.